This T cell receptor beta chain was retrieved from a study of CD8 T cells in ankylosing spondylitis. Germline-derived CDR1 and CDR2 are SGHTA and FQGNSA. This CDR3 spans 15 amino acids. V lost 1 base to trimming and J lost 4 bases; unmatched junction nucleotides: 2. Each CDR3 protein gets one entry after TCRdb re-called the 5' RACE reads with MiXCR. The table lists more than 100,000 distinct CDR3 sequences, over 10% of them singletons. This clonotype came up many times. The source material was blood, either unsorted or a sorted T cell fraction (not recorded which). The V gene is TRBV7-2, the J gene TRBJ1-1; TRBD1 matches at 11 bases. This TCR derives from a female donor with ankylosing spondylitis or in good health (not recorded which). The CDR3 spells CASSLVGTGGTEAFF. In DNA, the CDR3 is TGTGCCAGCAGCTTAGTCGGGACAGGGGGCACTGAAGCTTTCTTT.